The clone carrying this T cell receptor beta chain has a handful of counts. This entry belongs to a study of T cells in Graves' hyperthyroidism and ophthalmopathy. RNA transcripts provided the source from which TCR beta CDR3 regions were amplified. Using the HTBI primer set, a first-round RT-PCR was run on the TCR CDR3. TCRdb itself ran the multiplex PCR reads through MiXCR, one entry per CDR3 protein. This table has around 700,000 distinct CDR3 sequences, approximately 19% appearing once. The germline CDR1 and CDR2 sequences are LGHDT and YNNKEL (reference sequence). With 1 base removed from V and 0 bases from J, the gap between germline ends came to 22 bases. This CDR3 is built from 20 residues.

The sequenced sample was blood. The chain has TRBV3-1 and TRBJ2-1, with no clear D. The clonotype originates from a woman in her 50s with Graves' hyperthyroidism that later progressed to Graves' ophthalmopathy. The CDR3 region has the DNA TGTGCCAGCAGCCAAGGGGCACAGATGAATTTTTATAGCTCCTACAATGAGCAGTTCTTC. The encoded protein is CASSQGAQMNFYSSYNEQFF.